This section outlines one T cell receptor (beta chain) sequence together with its context. The data are from a study of blood T cells in healthy people across ages. On the study more broadly: The capture of about one barcoded beta molecule per two T cells was achieved by template switching.

Trimming at V came to 5 bases and at J to 4 bases, leaving 13 bases not matched to a gene. The CDR3 spans 18 residues. Germline-derived CDR1 and CDR2 are SGHTA and FQGNSA. A sample-barcoded 5' primer and a J-beta primer mix were used in a second PCR of roughly 7 to 11 cycles. Sequencing recovered at least 2.5 million CDR3-containing paired-end reads from each sample. TCRdb ran MiXCR on the 5' RACE reads and lists one entry per CDR3 protein. In the table there are more than 650,000 distinct CDR3 sequences, about 55% of which are singletons. The source of this sequence is a man older than 75 in good health. What was sequenced was blood. The chain carries TRBV7-2 and TRBJ2-1; 11 bases fit TRBD2. CDR3 amino acids: CASSRPGTGTSGYNEQFF. The CDR3 DNA reads as TGTGCCAGCAGCCGTCCCGGGACAGGGACTAGCGGTTACAATGAGCAGTTCTTC.